This T cell receptor (beta chain) was documented in a study of shared clonotypes between healthy human individuals. Study results and caveats: Expectations were that clonotype sharing among donors would be affected by sequencing depth.

Measured with immunoSEQ multiplex PCR; TCRdb has only the in-frame clones, and not every one. The profile shows about 2.3 million clones, over 85% of them singletons. This clone occurred a few times. The antigen is unknown. This sample also contains other DNA sequences that code for the same CDR3. CDR1 SGHAT and CDR2 FQNNGV come from the germline V gene. This CDR3 spans 12 amino acids. V shed 6 bases and J shed 1 base, with 6 bases lying between them. The investigators split CD4+ cells into a CD45RA+ naive subset and a CD45RA-negative memory subset. The V gene is TRBV11-2, the J gene TRBJ1-1; D is unresolved. The sequence derives from a man aged 18 to 30 in good health. Some clones in this sample may be carry-over from other donors' samples. The sample comprised naive CD4+ T cells from PBMCs. Sample subset: CD45RA+ positively selected. DNA of the CDR3: TGTGCCAGCAGTAGACCGAACACTGAAGCTTTCTTT. This codes for CASSRPNTEAFF.